This record concerns one T cell receptor beta chain sequence. The data were obtained in a study of beta chain features in type 1 diabetes. The sequenced template was cDNA made from the entire isolated RNA. The data were produced by immunoSEQ multiplex PCR, yet TCRdb's version contains in-frame clones alone and is incomplete. This table holds roughly 500,000 clones, 30% found once. Sequenced: naive CD4+ T cells from blood. This sequence was found in a man between 18 and 35 years old in good health.

CDR3 DNA sequence: TGCGCCAGCAGCTCCGGGACAGATTCCAAGAGAACCCAGTACTTC. It specifies CASSSGTDSKRTQYF. The chain carries TRBV5-1 and TRBJ2-5, with 7 bases that match TRBD1. Germline CDR1 reads SGHRS; CDR2 reads YFSETQ. Unmatched junction bases numbered 13, after V lost 3 bases and J lost 8 bases. This CDR3 has 15 amino acids.